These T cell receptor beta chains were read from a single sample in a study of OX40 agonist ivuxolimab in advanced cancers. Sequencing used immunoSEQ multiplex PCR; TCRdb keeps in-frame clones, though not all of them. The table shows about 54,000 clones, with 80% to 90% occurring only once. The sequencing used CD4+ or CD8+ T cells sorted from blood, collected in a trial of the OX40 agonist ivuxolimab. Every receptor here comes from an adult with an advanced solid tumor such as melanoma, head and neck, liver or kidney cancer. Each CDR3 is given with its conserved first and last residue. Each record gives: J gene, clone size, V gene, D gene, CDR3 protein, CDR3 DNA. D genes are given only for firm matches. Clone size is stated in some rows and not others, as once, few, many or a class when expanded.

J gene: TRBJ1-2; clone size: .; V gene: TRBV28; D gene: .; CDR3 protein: CASSFPNYGYTF; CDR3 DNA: TGTGCCAGCAGTTTTCCCAACTATGGCTACACCTTC
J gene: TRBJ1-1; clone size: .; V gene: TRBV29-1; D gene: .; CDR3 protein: CSARRVGTEAFF; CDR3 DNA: TGCAGCGCCCGTAGGGTTGGGACTGAAGCTTTCTTT
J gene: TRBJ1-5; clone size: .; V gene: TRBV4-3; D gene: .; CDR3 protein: CASSQDLGEFYQPQHF; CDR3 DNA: TGCGCCAGCAGCCAAGATCTCGGGGAATTCTATCAGCCCCAGCATTTT
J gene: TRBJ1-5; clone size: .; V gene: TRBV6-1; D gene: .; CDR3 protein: CASSPYDSNQPQHF; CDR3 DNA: TGTGCCAGCAGTCCTTATGATAGCAATCAGCCCCAGCATTTT
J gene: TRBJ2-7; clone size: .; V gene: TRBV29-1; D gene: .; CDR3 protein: CSVATRGPSYEQYF; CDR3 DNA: TGCAGCGTTGCGACCAGGGGTCCCTCCTACGAGCAGTACTTC
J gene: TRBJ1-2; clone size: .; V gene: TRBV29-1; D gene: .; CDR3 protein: CSAKSGEFEYGYTF; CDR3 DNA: TGCAGCGCCAAATCGGGGGAATTTGAGTATGGCTACACCTTC
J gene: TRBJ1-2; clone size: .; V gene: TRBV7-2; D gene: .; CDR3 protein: CASSFAGFYGYTF; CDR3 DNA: TGTGCCAGCAGCTTCGCAGGGTTCTATGGCTACACCTTC
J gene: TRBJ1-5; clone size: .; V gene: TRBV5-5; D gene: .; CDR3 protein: CASSLVGPDQPQHF; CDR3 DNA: TGTGCCAGCAGCTTGGTAGGGCCCGATCAGCCCCAGCATTTT
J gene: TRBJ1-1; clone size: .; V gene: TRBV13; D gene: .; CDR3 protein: CASSFGSMNTEAFF; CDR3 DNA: TGTGCCAGCAGCTTCGGATCCATGAACACTGAAGCTTTCTTT
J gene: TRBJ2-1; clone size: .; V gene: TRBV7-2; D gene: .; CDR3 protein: CASSLVFQPPNNEQFF; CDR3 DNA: TGTGCCAGCAGCTTAGTGTTCCAGCCCCCTAACAATGAGCAGTTCTTC
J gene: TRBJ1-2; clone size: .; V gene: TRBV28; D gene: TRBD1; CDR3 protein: CASNEGATRNYGYTF; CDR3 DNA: TGTGCCAGCAATGAGGGGGCTACCCGTAACTATGGCTACACCTTC
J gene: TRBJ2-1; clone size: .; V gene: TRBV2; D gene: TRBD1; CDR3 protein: CASSGPGQGTGEQFF; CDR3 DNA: TGTGCCAGCAGTGGCCCGGGACAGGGGACTGGTGAGCAGTTCTTC
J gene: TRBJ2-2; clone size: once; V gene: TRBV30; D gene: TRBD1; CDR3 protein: CAWTTGQGFTGELFF; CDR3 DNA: TGTGCCTGGACCACGGGACAGGGGTTCACCGGGGAGCTGTTTTTT
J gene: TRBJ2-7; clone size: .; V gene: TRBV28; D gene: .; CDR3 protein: CASRPQGIYEQYF; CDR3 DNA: TGTGCCAGCAGACCTCAGGGGATCTACGAGCAGTACTTC
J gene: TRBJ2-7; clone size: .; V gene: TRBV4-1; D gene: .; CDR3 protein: CASSQGGGRSSYEQYF; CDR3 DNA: TGCGCCAGCAGCCAAGGAGGCGGCAGGAGCTCCTACGAGCAGTACTTC
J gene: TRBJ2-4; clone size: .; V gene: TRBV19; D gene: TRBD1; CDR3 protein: CASSTPRDSSWGLAKNIQYF; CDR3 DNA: TGTGCCAGTAGTACCCCCCGGGACAGTTCCTGGGGTCTAGCCAAAAACATTCAGTACTTC
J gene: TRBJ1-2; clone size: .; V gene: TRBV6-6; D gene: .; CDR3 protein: CASRRGNYAYGYTF; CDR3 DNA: TGTGCCAGCAGACGGGGGAATTATGCCTATGGCTACACCTTC
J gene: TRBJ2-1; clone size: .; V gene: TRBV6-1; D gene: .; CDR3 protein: CASNGPSSYNEQFF; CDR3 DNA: TGTGCCAGCAACGGGCCCAGCTCCTACAATGAGCAGTTCTTC
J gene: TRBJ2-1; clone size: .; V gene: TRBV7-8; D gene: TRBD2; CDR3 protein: CASSGGTSGGKGGNEQFF; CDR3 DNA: TGTGCCAGCAGCGGCGGGACTAGCGGAGGAAAGGGAGGCAATGAGCAGTTCTTC
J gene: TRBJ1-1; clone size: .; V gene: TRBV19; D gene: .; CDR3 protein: CASTISKDRMNTEAFF; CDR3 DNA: TGTGCCAGTACCATTTCGAAGGACCGAATGAACACTGAAGCTTTCTTT
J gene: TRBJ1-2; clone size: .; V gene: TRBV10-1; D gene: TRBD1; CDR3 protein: CASTSADRGKGGYTF; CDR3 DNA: TGCGCCAGCACCAGCGCGGACAGGGGAAAGGGTGGCTACACCTTC
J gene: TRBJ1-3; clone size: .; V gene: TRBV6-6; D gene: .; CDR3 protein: CASSLEGNTIYF; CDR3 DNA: TGTGCCAGCAGCCTTGAGGGAAACACCATATATTTT
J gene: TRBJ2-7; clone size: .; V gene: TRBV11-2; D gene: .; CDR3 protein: CASSLYGSLTYEQYF; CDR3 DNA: TGTGCCAGCAGCTTATATGGGTCCTTAACCTACGAGCAGTACTTC
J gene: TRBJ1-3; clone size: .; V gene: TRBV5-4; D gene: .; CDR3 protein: CASSRGDYSGNTIYF; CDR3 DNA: TGTGCCAGCAGCCGAGGGGACTACTCTGGAAACACCATATATTTT
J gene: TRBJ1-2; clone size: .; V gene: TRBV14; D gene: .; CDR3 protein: CASSQVDSFFTF; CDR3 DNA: TGTGCCAGCAGCCAAGTTGACAGCTTCTTCACCTTC